The clone carrying this T cell receptor (beta chain) appeared once. This sample stems from a study of shared clonotypes between healthy human individuals. Clones were read by immunoSEQ multiplex PCR, and TCRdb kept only the in-frame ones, dropping some. Seen here are approximately 2,000,000 clones, around 93% observed once, and the top ten hold about 0.41%. V was trimmed by 3 bases and J by 5 bases, leaving 15 bases between them. This CDR3 is 15 amino acids long. Germline CDR1 reads SGHNT; CDR2 reads YYREEE (reference sequence). The chain carries TRBV5-4 and TRBJ2-1; D is unresolved. The sample consisted of naive CD4+ T cells from PBMCs. Subset denoted: CD45RA+ positively selected. The sequence was obtained from a man aged 18 to 30 in good health. Some clones in this sample may be carry-over from other donors' samples. The CDR3 bases are TGTGCCAGCAGCTGGAGCGCGCGCCAAGACAATGAGCAGTTCTTC. This sequence encodes CASSWSARQDNEQFF.